This record looks at one T cell receptor (beta chain) sequence and its context. It lacks a known antigen. No qualities accompany the bases; no much larger clone lies one base away. CDR1 SGHAT and CDR2 FQDESV are derived from the germline V gene (reference sequence). A distance of 15 bases separates the germline ends of V and J, which lose 2 bases and 5 bases respectively. The CDR3, from cysteine to phenylalanine, totals 15 residues. The sequence is cut down to CDR3 DNA, 45 bases in frame from base 1. All of the isolated RNA was reverse transcribed with the High Capacity cDNA Reverse Transcription Kit, so expressed TCRB transcripts were sequenced. Naive, central memory and regulatory T cell samples underwent deep immunoSEQ sequencing, averaging about 3.57 million total reads per sample. After sorted cells were lysed in RLT buffer, RNA was extracted with DNase-treated RNeasy Micro or Mini kits, with the choice depending on cell number. Each cell subset was processed on its own to prevent cross-contamination, while patient and healthy donor samples were processed together. Using the immunoSEQ multiplex PCR, TCRB sequences were amplified from cDNA into 87-bp fragments spanning the CDR3 region. Sequencing of the amplicons was done on the Illumina HiSeq platform. For the original study's pipeline: PCR bias was computationally corrected using synthetic template baselines, reads within Hamming distance 2 were collapsed, and singletons that could not be merged were discarded. Reads were aligned against IMGT so that V, D and J genes, CDR3 length and insertions or deletions at six rearrangement sites could be assigned. Clonotype counts were normalized to sorted cell number within each subset before computing true diversity and Gini coefficients with the tcR R package. Repertoire sharing was quantified using the overlap coefficient calculated on TCRB nucleotide sequences. As a proxy for the pre-selection repertoire, out-of-frame TCRB sequences from naive cells were analyzed. The immuneACCESS repertoire file appears here via TCRdb, limited to in-frame rearrangements. These files lack a portion of the clones; in checked studies, under half of the deficit traces to unresolved V genes, and the cause of the others is not known. V, J and clone size were drawn from that table, and D and trimming were deduced from the DNA. The sample table shows 850,000 to 900,000 clones, and 17% are seen once. The ten top clones hold around 0.02% of the sample.

A single peripheral blood draw of approximately 120 mL on average was collected from each donor into heparinised tubes. Using a panel that included CD45RO, CCR7, CD25, CD127, CD95 and CD27, naive, central memory, regulatory and stem cell-like memory CD4+ T cells were sorted on a BD FACSAria II. Purity was above 95% for every sorted population. Right away, PBMCs were isolated by Lymphoprep density gradient centrifugation and were stained directly, with no culture step. So that batch effects would be minimized, each experiment stained and sorted samples in pairs, pairing one healthy donor with one patient. The data belong to a study of beta chain features in type 1 diabetes (dated by TCRdb to the late 2010s). With respect to the entire study: Mean age, gender distribution, total cell number and subset yield did not differ between patients and healthy donors. Regulatory and stem cell-like memory subsets were obtained from only 8 patients and roughly 8 healthy donors, while naive and central memory subsets were obtained from all 30 or so donors. A total of under 140,000,000 sorted cells were examined across all samples, and the number of cells per subset was strongly correlated with RNA yield. In the study, recently diagnosed type 1 diabetes patients and matched healthy donors were compared on the TCRB repertoires of their sorted circulating CD4+ T cell subsets. Study-level results and caveats: At VDJ recombination sites, type 1 diabetes patients had fewer insertions and more deleted nucleotides, which implies abnormalities in thymic rearrangement. Naive, central memory and regulatory TCRB repertoires appeared to be more similar among patients than among healthy donors. Type 1 diabetes patients showed a moderate but significant shortening of TCRB CDR3 length in all four CD4+ subsets. PCR might favor shorter templates, but patient and control samples were amplified and corrected together, so any skew would affect both groups equally. Because cDNA was sequenced instead of genomic DNA, highly expressing activated cells could be over-represented, though the groups showed no difference in activation or CD3 levels. Only small numbers of individuals were included in the HLA sub-analyses, which left unresolved whether HLA type had any influence on TCRB rearrangement.

Sequencing was carried out using naive CD4+ T cells from blood. The cell subset or site label, read with the paper, signifies: true naive CD4+ T cells. The rearrangement combines TRBV11-1 with TRBJ1-2, with the D gene too uncertain to name. This TCR came from a woman between 18 and 30 years old in good health. The nucleotides are TGTGCCAGCAGCTTAAGGCCGAACCCCACGTATGGCTACACCTTC. It is translated as CASSLRPNPTYGYTF.